The 31 T cell receptor beta chains given below trace back to one sample, sequenced in a study of regulatory T cells in long-lasting Graves disease. The time point is: newly diagnosed GD, antithyroid drugs for less than 3 months. Following extraction of RNA from PBMCs, that RNA was used to make the TCR library. Sequencing libraries for TCR beta were prepared with iRepertoire HTBI primers and Arm-PCR of CDR3 regions. TCRdb reanalysed the multiplex PCR reads using MiXCR and keeps one entry per CDR3 protein. The sample carries hundreds of thousands of distinct CDR3 sequences, over 15% recorded once. These records were also assigned to another study, of T cells in Graves' hyperthyroidism and ophthalmopathy.

Sample: peripheral blood mononuclear cells (PBMCs), taken at new diagnosis, from a patient treated with antithyroid drugs. These receptors all come from a woman in her twenties or thirties with Graves disease.

Of note for this clonotype: It differs at one base from a far larger clone, so likely a read error. This sequence joins TRBV27 and TRBJ2-1, with D possibly being TRBD1 (6 bases). CDR3 length equals 14 residues. With 7 bases removed from V and 10 bases from J, the gap between germline ends came to 20 bases. Germline loops: CDR1 MNHEY, CDR2 SMNVEV (reference sequence). CDR3 in DNA: TGTGCCAGCATGCGGACAGCAAGCTCCTACGAGCAGTTCTTC. It encodes CASMRTASSYEQFF.

Written as DNA, the CDR3 is TGCGCCAGCAGTGAGTTGCCTAGCGGTCAAGAGACCCAGTACTTC. It yields the protein CASSELPSGQETQYF. The V gene is TRBV10-1, the J gene TRBJ2-5; 7 positions match TRBD2. Losses at the gene ends were 1 base for V and 2 bases for J; bases not matched to a gene: 4. The V gene's germline CDR1 is WNHNN and CDR2 SYGVQD (reference sequence). CDR3 length: 15 residues.

The sample holds a few counts of this clonotype. This chain joins TRBV20-1 and TRBJ1-6; D is uncertain. CDR3 length: 12 amino acids. V lost 5 bases and J lost 10, with 12 bases in between. CDR1 and CDR2 from the germline V gene are DFQATT and SNEGSKA (reference sequence). Written as DNA, the CDR3 is TGCAGTGCTCTGACCCCCGACTCACCCCTCCACTTT. Encoded protein: CSALTPDSPLHF.

In the case of this clonotype: The junction differs from germline at one of its ends, possibly a read error. The chain uses TRBV20-1 and TRBJ2-7; D is perhaps TRBD1 (6 bases). The CDR3 has 14 amino acids. Per germline, CDR1 DFQATT and CDR2 SNEGSKA (reference sequence). CDR3 DNA sequence: TGCAGGGCTAAAAAACGGGACACCTTTTACGAGCAGTACTTC. Protein product: CRAKKRDTFYEQYF.

The V gene is TRBV6-1, the J gene TRBJ1-4; tentative D call: TRBD1 (5 bases). V lost 7 bases to trimming and J lost 3 bases, with 15 bases between them. Germline CDR1 and CDR2: MNHNS and SASEGT. The CDR3 contains 15 residues. CDR3 nucleotide sequence: TGTGCCAGCATCCCCAGGGTAACGGCTAATGAAAAACTGTTTTTT. Amino acid sequence: CASIPRVTANEKLFF.

This clonotype was seen repeatedly, ten times or more. The chain has TRBV18 and TRBJ1-1, with unresolved D. The CDR3 totals 14 residues. V was clipped by 0 bases and J by 1 base, with 6 bases between them. Germline V gene sequence: CDR1 KGHSH, CDR2 LQKENI. The CDR3 spells CASSPPGRNTEAFF. The CDR3 bases are TGTGCCAGCTCACCACCAGGCAGGAACACTGAAGCTTTCTTT.

The V call is TRBV19, the J call TRBJ1-1; no clear D gene. CDR1 is LNHDA, CDR2 SQIVND, per germline (reference sequence). CDR3 length equals 12 residues. Trimming removed 9 bases from V and 4 bases from J, with 12 bases in between. The CDR3 DNA is TGTGCCAGCCATGGGGTAGGCACTGAAGCTTTCTTT. This codes for CASHGVGTEAFF.

The sample holds many counts of this clonotype. The V and J genes are TRBV7-9 and TRBJ2-6; possibly TRBD1 for D (6 bases). Deletions cut 5 bases from V and 0 bases from J, with 23 bases between. Germline CDR1 SEHNR, CDR2 FQNEAQ (reference sequence). The CDR3 contains 20 residues. DNA for the CDR3: TGTGCCAGCAGCCCCCGGGCCTTGACAGGTGCAAGCTCTGGGGCCAACGTCCTGACTTTC. This encodes CASSPRALTGASSGANVLTF. Full variable domain (missing parts from reference TRBV7-9 and TRBJ2-6): DTGVSQNPRHKITKRGQNVTFRCDPISEHNRLYWYRQTLGQGPEFLTYFQNEAQLEKSRLLSDRFSAERPKGSFSTLEIQRTEQGDSAMYLCASSPRALTGASSGANVLTFGAGSRLTVL.

This clonotype has a handful of counts. The CDR3 DNA reads TGTGCCACCCTGGGGTCCTCTGGAAACACCATATATTTT. Protein: CATLGSSGNTIYF. V is TRBV6-2 or TRBV6-3 and J is TRBJ1-3; no firm D call. Germline V gives CDR1 MNHEY, CDR2 SVGEGT. There are 13 residues in the CDR3. Trimming stripped 10 bases from V and 0 bases from J, with 10 bases between.

This clonotype has ten or more counts. This chain connects TRBV20-1 to TRBJ1-5, with D unresolved. The CDR3 covers 12 residues. Trimming left V 0 bases short and J 6 bases short, with 6 bases between. Germline CDR1 reads DFQATT; CDR2 reads SNEGSKA (reference sequence). CDR3 in amino acids: CSAREGGQPQHF. DNA of the CDR3: TGCAGTGCTAGAGAGGGCGGTCAGCCCCAGCATTTT.

V and J are TRBV3-1 and TRBJ2-1; D gene ambiguous. The CDR3 spans 16 residues. V was shortened by 0 bases and J by 8 bases, with 17 bases between the two germline ends. Germline CDR1 reads LGHDT; CDR2 reads YNNKEL (reference sequence). The CDR3 region is CASSQDFLISLDEQFF. The CDR3 nucleotides read TGTGCCAGCAGCCAAGATTTCCTGATAAGCCTCGATGAGCAGTTCTTC.

The rearrangement links TRBV7-2 to TRBJ1-1; 9 positions agree with TRBD1. Germline trimming cut 0 bases from V and 11 bases from J; bases unmatched to any gene: 7. The CDR3 totals 14 residues. CDR1 and CDR2 from the germline V gene are SGHTA and FQGNSA. CDR3 amino acids: CASSLAGQGMMAFF. The CDR3 bases are TGTGCCAGCAGCTTAGCTGGACAGGGGATGATGGCTTTCTTT. The full variable domain, completed using reference TRBV7-2 and TRBJ1-1, is GAGVSQSPSNKVTEKGKDVELRCDPISGHTALYWYRQSLGQGLEFLIYFQGNSAPDKSGLPSDRFSAERTGGSVSTLTIQRTQQEDSAVYLCASSLAGQGMMAFFGQGTRLTVV.

This clonotype was detected many times. The chain carries TRBV30 and TRBJ1-2; no clear D. Per germline, CDR1 GTSNPN and CDR2 SVGIG (reference sequence). The CDR3 sequence is 12 residues long. V lost 7 bases and J lost 7, with 16 bases in between. This CDR3 reads CAFPKVEAGYTF. The CDR3 coding sequence is TGTGCCTTCCCGAAGGTAGAGGCTGGCTACACCTTC.

V and J are TRBV7-2 and TRBJ2-3, with 11 bases matching TRBD1. With 1 base clipped from V and 1 base from J, the junction kept 1 base outside the gene matches. The CDR3 covers 16 residues. The V gene's germline CDR1 is SGHTA and CDR2 FQGNSA. The CDR3 bases are TGTGCCAGCAGCTTAGGGGACAGGGGGGGCACAGATACGCAGTATTTT. Translating it yields CASSLGDRGGTDTQYF.

This clonotype was counted many times. J is TRBJ2-5 and V is TRBV12-3 or TRBV12-4; perhaps TRBD2 as D (6 bases). V gave up 4 bases and J gave up 5 bases, with 14 bases separating them. The CDR3 is 14 residues long. CDR3 coding DNA: TGTGCCAGCAGTTCTCTAGCGAGGTTGGAGACCCAGTACTTC. It specifies CASSSLARLETQYF.

This clonotype came up many times. The chain employs TRBV6-5 and TRBJ2-7, with D perhaps TRBD2 (6 bases). CDR1 and CDR2 (germline): MNHEY, SVGAGI. Trimming took off 2 bases at V and 1 base at J, with 12 bases between the two ends. The CDR3 covers 15 residues. As DNA, the CDR3 is TGTGCCAGCAGTTACCTAGGGACTTTTTCCTACGAGCAGTACTTC. Amino acids: CASSYLGTFSYEQYF.

There are many counts of this clonotype. The chain has TRBV5-1 and TRBJ2-1; D is undetermined. This CDR3 spans 15 amino acids. Trimming took 4 bases from V and 0 from J, leaving 11 bases between them. CDR1 and CDR2 from the germline V gene are SGHRS and YFSETQ. CDR3 residues: CASSGRDDSYNEQFF. Here the CDR3 DNA reads TGCGCCAGCAGCGGTCGCGATGACTCCTACAATGAGCAGTTCTTC.

This clonotype came up a few times. V is TRBV7-9 and J is TRBJ2-1; D ambiguous. This CDR3 comprises 14 residues. Trimming left V 2 bases short and J 10 bases short, with 15 bases between. The germline CDR1 and CDR2 sequences are SEHNR and FQNEAQ (reference sequence). CDR3 in amino acids: CASSLSSDYEEQFF. The CDR3 region has the DNA TGTGCCAGCAGCTTATCATCCGATTATGAGGAGCAGTTCTTC.

This clonotype was recorded at least ten times. V is TRBV2 and J is TRBJ2-1, with 11 bases fitting TRBD2. Trimming at V came to 3 bases and at J to 3 bases, leaving 7 bases not matched to a gene. This CDR3 region has 17 residues. Germline loops: CDR1 SNHLY, CDR2 FYNNEI. The CDR3 loop is CASSDLSGTSGYNEQFF. The CDR3 nucleotides are TGTGCCAGCAGTGATCTAAGCGGGACTAGCGGCTACAATGAGCAGTTCTTC.

V usage is TRBV7-9 and J usage is TRBJ2-1; 14 bases agree with TRBD2. The CDR3 covers 16 residues. The V segment lost 5 bases and the J segment 6 bases; nucleotides outside the gene matches: 6. Looked up from germline, CDR1 is SEHNR and CDR2 is FQNEAQ (reference sequence). CDR3 region: CASSSPGLAGVNEQFF. The CDR3 nucleotides read TGTGCCAGCAGCAGCCCGGGACTAGCGGGAGTCAATGAGCAGTTCTTC. The complete variable domain, with remaining parts taken from reference TRBV7-9 and TRBJ2-1, reads DTGVSQNPRHKITKRGQNVTFRCDPISEHNRLYWYRQTLGQGPEFLTYFQNEAQLEKSRLLSDRFSAERPKGSFSTLEIQRTEQGDSAMYLCASSSPGLAGVNEQFFGPGTRLTVL.

This clonotype was observed a few times. The CDR3 DNA is TGCAGCGTTGAATTCACTTGGGGGACTAGCGGAACCTACGAGCAGTACTTC. The encoded protein is CSVEFTWGTSGTYEQYF. The rearrangement links TRBV29-1 to TRBJ2-7; 11 bases fit TRBD2. V lost 2 bases, J lost 2 bases, and 11 bases stayed unmatched. Germline V gene lookup returns CDR1 SQVTM and CDR2 ANQGSEA. The CDR3 spans 17 residues.

V is TRBV20-1 and J is TRBJ2-1; D is possibly TRBD2 (6 bases). Trimming left V 0 bases short and J 9 bases short, with 12 bases between. Per the germline V gene, CDR1 is DFQATT and CDR2 is SNEGSKA (reference sequence). This CDR3 has 13 residues. The CDR3 DNA reads as TGCAGTGCTAGAGAAACTCTGGAGGGTGAGCAGTTCTTC. Translated: CSARETLEGEQFF.

This clonotype occurred a few times. The chain combines TRBV14 with TRBJ2-3, with D possibly being TRBD1 (6 bases). CDR1 and CDR2 from the germline V gene are SGHDN and FVKESK. The CDR3 runs to 14 residues. Trimming stripped 3 bases from V and 6 bases from J, with 13 bases between. CDR3 DNA: TGTGCCAGCAGCCAGCGGACAGCCCGGGATACGCAGTATTTT. This sequence encodes CASSQRTARDTQYF. Based on the CDR3 plus reference TRBV14 and TRBJ2-3, the full variable domain is EAGVTQFPSHSVIEKGQTVTLRCDPISGHDNLYWYRRVMGKEIKFLLHFVKESKQDESGMPNNRFLAERTGGTYSTLKVQPAELEDSGVYFCASSQRTARDTQYFGPGTRLTVL.

Many counts were recorded for this clonotype. The chain joins TRBV7-2 to TRBJ2-1; D might be TRBD1 (6 bases). The germline V gene encodes CDR1 SGHTA and CDR2 FQGNSA. The V and J ends lost 0 bases and 8 bases respectively, with 14 bases between them. CDR3 length: 15 residues. CDR3 bases: TGTGCCAGCAGCTTAGCGTACAGGGCGTTTGATGAGCAGTTCTTC. This sequence encodes CASSLAYRAFDEQFF.

Concerning this clonotype: A much larger clone lies one base from this, so it may be a read error. The rearrangement uses TRBV7-2 and TRBJ2-7; D possibly matches TRBD1 or TRBD2 (5 bases each). The CDR3 loop spans 15 amino acids. Per germline, CDR1 SGHTA and CDR2 FQGNSA. The CDR3 sequence is CASSPPGPVSYEQSF. CDR3 sequence (DNA): TGTGCCAGCTCACCACCGGGACCGGTGTCCTACGAGCAGTCCTTC.

The chain is built from TRBV20-1 and TRBJ2-7; D ambiguous. The CDR3 contains 13 residues. V dropped 1 base and J dropped 4 bases, with 11 bases sitting between them. From germline, CDR1 is DFQATT and CDR2 SNEGSKA (reference sequence). CDR3 DNA: TGCAGTGCTAGAGGGCCAAATGGATACGAGCAGTACTTC. Its translation: CSARGPNGYEQYF.

This clonotype was seen many times. The chain combines TRBV7-9 with TRBJ2-1; possibly TRBD1 or TRBD2 for D (5 bases each). Per the germline V gene, CDR1 is SEHNR and CDR2 is FQNEAQ (reference sequence). The germline V and J ends were trimmed by 4 bases and 2 bases, with 18 bases remaining between them. CDR3 length: 17 amino acids. CDR3 protein: CASSSPGLYAPYNEQFF. The CDR3 bases are TGTGCCAGCAGCTCACCGGGGCTTTACGCCCCCTACAATGAGCAGTTCTTC.

This clonotype was observed at least ten times. The rearrangement links TRBV6-1 to TRBJ2-3; the match to TRBD1 covers 7 bases. The V and J ends lost 7 bases and 2 bases, in that order; junction bases with no gene match: 9. Germline CDR1 MNHNS, CDR2 SASEGT. CDR3 size: 15 residues. The CDR3 sequence: CASISFGQATDTQYF. CDR3 DNA sequence: TGTGCCAGCATCTCCTTCGGACAGGCCACAGATACGCAGTATTTT.

This chain connects TRBV5-5 to TRBJ2-5, with D possibly TRBD2 on 6 matching bases. This CDR3 contains 14 residues. Trimming pared 2 bases from V and 1 base from J, leaving 9 bases between. Germline-derived CDR1 and CDR2 are SGHKS and YYEKEE (reference sequence). CDR3 loop: CASSLAGIQETQYF. The CDR3 DNA is TGTGCCAGCAGCTTAGCGGGTATCCAAGAGACCCAGTACTTC.

This clonotype was counted a few times. This chain joins TRBV3-1 and TRBJ2-2; tentatively, D is TRBD2 (5 bases). Germline V lookup: CDR1 LGHDT, CDR2 YNNKEL (reference sequence). There are 14 residues in the CDR3. V was shortened by 4 bases and J by 8 bases, with 14 bases between the two germline ends. CDR3 in amino acids: CASSRSEGSGELFF. The DNA of the CDR3 is TGTGCCAGCAGCCGATCAGAGGGATCTGGGGAGCTGTTTTTT. Full variable domain (rest looked up from reference TRBV3-1 and TRBJ2-2): DTAVSQTPKYLVTQMGNDKSIKCEQNLGHDTMYWYKQDSKKFLKIMFSYNNKELIINETVPNRFSPKSPDKAHLNLHINSLELGDSAVYFCASSRSEGSGELFFGEGSRLTVL.

The chain recombines TRBV29-1 with TRBJ2-2; D is unresolved. V was shortened by 3 bases and J by 0 bases, with 11 bases between the two germline ends. The CDR3 extends over 15 amino acids. Germline CDR1 and CDR2: SQVTM and ANQGSEA. CDR3 DNA: TGCAGCGTTGAGATGTCCAGGTCGAACACCGGGGAGCTGTTTTTT. It specifies CSVEMSRSNTGELFF.